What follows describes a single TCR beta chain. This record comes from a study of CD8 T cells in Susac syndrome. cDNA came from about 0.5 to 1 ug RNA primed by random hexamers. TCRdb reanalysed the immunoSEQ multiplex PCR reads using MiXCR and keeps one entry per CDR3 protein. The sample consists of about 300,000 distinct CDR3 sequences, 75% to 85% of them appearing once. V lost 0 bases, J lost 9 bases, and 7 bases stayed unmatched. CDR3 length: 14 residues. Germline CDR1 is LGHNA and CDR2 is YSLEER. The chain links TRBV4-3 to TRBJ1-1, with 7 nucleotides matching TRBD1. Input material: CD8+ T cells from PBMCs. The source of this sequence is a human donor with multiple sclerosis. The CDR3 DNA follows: TGCGCCAGCAGCCAAGATTGGCAGGGGGTTAAAGCTTTCTTT. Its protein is CASSQDWQGVKAFF.